One and the same sample provided the 24 T cell receptor beta chains below, sequenced in a study of blood T cell repertoires in COVID-19. The method was immunoSEQ multiplex PCR; TCRdb's version includes in-frame clones alone and lacks a portion of them. The sample yields a few hundred thousand clones, 87% seen once. Sequencing was carried out using PBMCs or T cells enriched from blood (not recorded which). The receptors stem from a man between 35 and 55 years old in a cohort exposed to, infected with or recovered from COVID-19 (not recorded which).

In its sample, this clone was seen once. This rearrangement joins TRBV10-3 to TRBJ2-7, with 11 bases fitting TRBD2. From germline, CDR1 is ENHRY and CDR2 SYGVKD. V lost 9 bases to trimming and J lost 2 bases; unmatched junction nucleotides: 3. This CDR3 is 13 amino acids long. The CDR3 DNA follows: TGTGCCATGGGGACTAGCGGAACCTACGAGCAGTACTTC. Translated: CAMGTSGTYEQYF.

The CDR3 reads CASQDRSSYNSPLHF. The CDR3 DNA is TGCGCCAGCCAGGACAGGAGCTCCTATAATTCACCCCTCCACTTT. This sequence joins TRBV5-1 and TRBJ1-6, with 7 nucleotides matching TRBD1. Germline values: CDR1 SGHRS, CDR2 YFSETQ. V lost 7 bases and J lost 0; bases outside the gene matches: 4. This CDR3 has 15 residues.

This chain links TRBV11-2 with TRBJ2-6, with 7 nucleotides matching TRBD1. Germline V gene sequence: CDR1 SGHAT, CDR2 FQNNGV. Unmatched junction bases numbered 1, after V lost 3 bases and J lost 2 bases. The CDR3 is 15 residues long. The CDR3 DNA reads as TGTGCCAGCAGCTTCACAGGGGCTGGGGCCAACGTCCTGACTTTC. Protein sequence: CASSFTGAGANVLTF.

This clone was seen more than once but under ten times. The chain employs TRBV7-6 and TRBJ1-3; possible D gene TRBD1, 5 bases. The CDR3 has 17 amino acids. V shed 1 base and J shed 2 bases, with 15 bases lying between them. From germline, CDR1 is SGHVS and CDR2 FNYEAQ. CDR3 DNA sequence: TGTGCCAGCAGCTTAGAGGGCAGGGTAGGACCTGGAAACACCATATATTTT. Its protein is CASSLEGRVGPGNTIYF. Supplemented by reference TRBV7-6 and TRBJ1-3, the full variable domain reads GAGVSQSPRYKVTKRGQDVALRCDPISGHVSLYWYRQALGQGPEFLTYFNYEAQQDKSGLPNDRFSAERPEGSISTLTIQRTEQRDSAMYRCASSLEGRVGPGNTIYFGEGSWLTVV.

This clone has only one observation. This CDR3 is CASSQPLAGATDTQYF. The CDR3 coding sequence is TGTGCCAGCAGCCAACCACTAGCGGGAGCTACAGATACGCAGTATTTT. V and J are TRBV4-2 and TRBJ2-3; the match to TRBD2 covers 11 bases. V lost 2 bases and J lost 3; bases outside the gene matches: 4. Germline CDR1 LGHNA, CDR2 YNFKEQ. This CDR3 has 16 residues.

The gene calls are TRBV18 and TRBJ2-1; weak D call: TRBD1 (6 bases). The germline V and J ends were trimmed by 3 bases and 15 bases, with 15 bases remaining between them. Germline V lookup: CDR1 KGHSH, CDR2 LQKENI. This CDR3 is built from 12 residues. The CDR3 sequence is CASSPTTGNSFF. The CDR3 DNA sequence: TGTGCCAGCTCACCCACGACAGGAAATTCGTTCTTC. Full variable domain (missing parts from reference TRBV18 and TRBJ2-1): NAGVMQNPRHLVRRRGQEARLRCSPMKGHSHVYWYRQLPEEGLKFMVYLQKENIIDESGMPKERFSAEFPKEGPSILRIQQVVRGDSAAYFCASSPTTGNSFFGPGTRLTVL.

The chain has TRBV6-5 and TRBJ1-6, with 7 bases matching TRBD1. The J segment lost 9 bases and the V segment lost 2 bases, leaving 7 bases of the junction unmatched. Germline loops: CDR1 MNHEY, CDR2 SVGAGI. CDR3 length: 15 amino acids. CDR3 in DNA: TGTGCCAGCAGTTACGGGAGACAGGGAGGTTCACCCCTCCACTTT. Encoded protein: CASSYGRQGGSPLHF.

The J gene is TRBJ1-1, the V gene TRBV29-1; D might be TRBD1 (6 bases). CDR3 length: 13 residues. Trimming took off 7 bases at V and 3 bases at J, with 15 bases between the two ends. Germline V gene data show CDR1 as SQVTM and CDR2 as ANQGSEA. CDR3 loop: CSALKQGDTEAFF. CDR3 bases: TGCAGCGCACTAAAACAGGGAGACACTGAAGCTTTCTTT.

This clone was seen once. V gene TRBV9 combines with J gene TRBJ1-2; 9 nucleotides match TRBD1. V lost 0 bases, J lost 8 bases, and 8 bases stayed unmatched. The CDR3 consists of 15 residues. The germline CDR1 and CDR2 sequences are SGDLS and YYNGEE. CDR3 protein: CASSVGGTGYNGYTF. Here the CDR3 DNA reads TGTGCCAGCAGCGTAGGAGGGACAGGGTATAACGGCTACACCTTC. The whole variable domain, filled in from reference TRBV9 and TRBJ1-2, reads DSGVTQTPKHLITATGQRVTLRCSPRSGDLSVYWYQQSLDQGLQFLIQYYNGEERAKGNILERFSAQQFPDLHSELNLSSLELGDSALYFCASSVGGTGYNGYTFGSGTRLTVV.

This clone occurred once. The rearrangement links TRBV28 to TRBJ1-1; 10 nucleotides match TRBD1. The CDR3 is made up of 14 amino acids. Trimming cost V 6 bases and J 5 bases; bases outside gene matches: 6. Per germline, CDR1 MDHEN and CDR2 SYDVKM. In DNA form, the CDR3 reads TGTGCCAGCAGAAGGGACAGGGGTGTGACTGAAGCTTTCTTT. It is translated as CASRRDRGVTEAFF.

V and J are TRBV28 and TRBJ2-7; 9 nucleotides align to TRBD1. Trimming removed 6 bases from V and 6 bases from J; junction bases left unmatched: 3. The CDR3 has 12 amino acids. Germline CDR1 and CDR2: MDHEN and SYDVKM. This chain's CDR3 is CASRQGALEQYF. For the CDR3, the DNA is TGTGCCAGCAGACAGGGGGCGCTCGAGCAGTACTTC.

The rearrangement links TRBV5-4 to TRBJ2-1, with TRBD2 matching over 9 bases. CDR3 size: 15 residues. With 4 bases clipped from V and 5 bases from J, the junction kept 7 bases outside the gene matches. Germline V lookup: CDR1 SGHNT, CDR2 YYREEE (reference sequence). In DNA form, the CDR3 reads TGTGCCAGCAGCGGCAGCGGGAGGTTGGACAATGAGCAGTTCTTC. Amino acids: CASSGSGRLDNEQFF.

This rearrangement joins TRBV27 to TRBJ2-2, with D possibly being TRBD2 (6 bases). This CDR3 comprises 14 residues. The germline V gene encodes CDR1 MNHEY and CDR2 SMNVEV (reference sequence). Trimming left V 3 bases short and J 6 bases short, with 11 bases between. CDR3 amino acids: CASSLSGEAGELFF. The CDR3 bases are TGTGCCAGCAGTTTGTCGGGGGAGGCCGGGGAGCTGTTTTTT.

V is TRBV7-2 and J is TRBJ2-3; TRBD2 matches 12 bases. Germline CDR1 reads SGHTA; CDR2 reads FQGNSA. The length of the CDR3 is 16 residues. Unmatched junction bases numbered 3, after V lost 2 bases and J lost 3 bases. In DNA form, the CDR3 reads TGTGCCAGCAGCTTACCGACTAGCGGGAGAACAGATACGCAGTATTTT. Translating it yields CASSLPTSGRTDTQYF.

There are many counts of this clone. In DNA, the CDR3 is TGCGCCAGCAGCCCGAGCGGGAAAGTTCAGTTCGGGGAGCTGTTTTTT. Translation gives CASSPSGKVQFGELFF. This rearrangement joins TRBV5-1 to TRBJ2-2; 7 nucleotides match TRBD2. The CDR3 has 16 residues. The V segment lost 4 bases and the J segment 7 bases; nucleotides outside the gene matches: 13. The germline gives CDR1 SGHRS, CDR2 YFSETQ.

This clone was picked up a small number of times. The CDR3 sequence is CASAGTGHFF. Written as DNA, the CDR3 is TGTGCCAGTGCCGGGACAGGACATTTCTTT. The V call is TRBV6-4, the J call TRBJ1-1; 8 nucleotides align to TRBD1. V gave up 9 bases and J gave up 13 bases; unmatched junction bases: 7. The germline CDR1 and CDR2 sequences are MRHNA and SNTAGT. The CDR3 is made up of 10 amino acids.

This clone appeared a single time. The chain combines TRBV11-2 with TRBJ1-5; the D gene is possibly TRBD1 (5 bases). CDR1 SGHAT and CDR2 FQNNGV come from the germline V gene. The ends were cut back, 1 base at V and 6 bases at J, with 10 bases in the middle. This CDR3 has 14 amino acids. CDR3 residues: CASSLVGEAQPQHF. CDR3 sequence (DNA): TGTGCCAGCAGCTTAGTAGGGGAAGCTCAGCCCCAGCATTTT.

The CDR3 sequence: CASSYRGLADTQYF. The CDR3, as DNA: TGTGCCAGCAGTTACAGGGGGTTGGCAGATACGCAGTATTTT. This chain joins TRBV6-5 and TRBJ2-3, with D possibly matching TRBD1 (6 bases). CDR3 length equals 14 residues. V was cut by 2 bases and J by 4 bases, with 10 bases left in between. CDR1 is MNHEY, CDR2 SVGAGI, per germline.

The chain employs TRBV7-2 and TRBJ1-1; 9 nucleotides agree with TRBD1. CDR3 length equals 16 residues. Per the germline V gene, CDR1 is SGHTA and CDR2 is FQGNSA. After removal of 5 bases from V and 1 base from J, the junction contained 8 bases not matched to a gene. The CDR3 DNA reads TGTGCCAGCAGCCCAACGTCGGACAGGGGGAACACTGAAGCTTTCTTT. Residues: CASSPTSDRGNTEAFF.

The chain employs TRBV3-1 (or the pseudogene TRBV3-2) and TRBJ2-1; TRBD2 agrees at 11 bases. This CDR3 is built from 17 residues. V was clipped by 4 bases and J by 0 bases; unmatched bases: 5. Germline CDR1 LGHDT, CDR2 YNNKEL (reference sequence). CDR3 residues: CASSRQTSGGSYNEQFF. CDR3 coding DNA: TGTGCCAGCAGCCGTCAAACTAGCGGGGGCTCCTACAATGAGCAGTTCTTC.

This chain uses TRBV5-1 with TRBJ2-7, with TRBD2 matching 9 bases. J was trimmed by 1 base and V by 0 bases; bases with no gene match: 5. Germline CDR1 reads SGHRS; CDR2 reads YFSETQ. The CDR3 contains 16 residues. The CDR3 nucleotides read TGCGCCAGCAGCTTGGAAAGTCTAGCGGGGTCCTACGAGCAGTACTTC. It encodes CASSLESLAGSYEQYF.

This clone was seen a single time. Here the CDR3 reads CASHFRGGEAFF. The CDR3 DNA is TGTGCCAGTCATTTCAGGGGCGGGGAAGCTTTCTTT. The chain recombines TRBV27 with TRBJ1-1; D may be TRBD1 (6 bases). Deletions cut 9 bases from V and 8 bases from J, with 16 bases between. Germline CDR1 and CDR2: MNHEY and SMNVEV (reference sequence). The CDR3 has 12 residues.

This clone was seen a single time. This chain connects TRBV28 to TRBJ1-5, with 7 nucleotides matching TRBD1. There are 14 residues in the CDR3. V dropped 8 bases and J dropped 6; count of bases not matched to a gene: 10. The germline V gene encodes CDR1 MDHEN and CDR2 SYDVKM. The CDR3 DNA is TGTGCCAGCGAAACGGGACAGCAGAGTCAGCCCCAGCATTTT. Translating gives CASETGQQSQPQHF.

The V and J genes are TRBV7-9 and TRBJ2-2, with D perhaps matching TRBD2 (5 bases). Looked up from germline, CDR1 is SEHNR and CDR2 is FQNEAQ (reference sequence). Trimming removed 2 bases from V and 0 bases from J, with 13 bases in between. The CDR3 has 17 amino acids. CDR3 coding DNA: TGTGCCAGCAGCTTAACTCGGCTAGCCTCGAACACCGGGGAGCTGTTTTTT. Residues: CASSLTRLASNTGELFF. Variable domain in full (rest from reference TRBV7-9 and TRBJ2-2): DTGVSQNPRHKITKRGQNVTFRCDPISEHNRLYWYRQTLGQGPEFLTYFQNEAQLEKSRLLSDRFSAERPKGSFSTLEIQRTEQGDSAMYLCASSLTRLASNTGELFFGEGSRLTVL.